A selection of T cell receptor beta chains follows, all from one sample in a study of metastatic and nonmetastatic thyroid tumors. MiXCR was used by TCRdb to re-call the PCR reads. The top ten hold approximately 4.5% of the sample, which has 25,000 to 30,000 clones, 16% seen once. Specimen: blood. All receptors come from a female donor with papillary thyroid cancer or a benign thyroid nodule (not recorded which). Some clones in this sample may be carry-over from other donors' samples. Each CDR3 is given with its conserved first and last residue. Fields, in order: CDR3 length, D gene, V gene, J gene, clone size, CDR3 protein, CDR3 DNA. D genes are given only for firm matches. Clone size is not always given. Where it is, it says once, few, many or a class for expanded clones.

length: 15
D: NA
V: TRBV2
J: TRBJ1-1
size: NA
CDR3: CASSEPTGQNTEAFF
DNA: TGTGCCAGCAGTGAACCGACAGGACAAAACACTGAAGCTTTCTTT

length: 18
D: TRBD2
V: TRBV11-2
J: TRBJ2-5
size: once
CDR3: CASSSGLAGQYSKETQYF
DNA: TGTGCCAGCAGCTCGGGACTAGCGGGTCAGTACTCCAAAGAGACCCAGTACTTC

length: 15
D: NA
V: TRBV11-3
J: TRBJ2-6
size: once
CDR3: CASSNDATGANVLTF
DNA: TGTGCCAGCAGCAACGATGCGACCGGGGCCAACGTCCTGACTTTC

length: 13
D: NA
V: TRBV5-1
J: TRBJ2-7
size: many
CDR3: CASSPTLRNEQYF
DNA: TGCGCCAGCAGCCCCACCCTGCGGAACGAGCAGTACTTC

length: 15
D: TRBD1
V: TRBV28
J: TRBJ2-7
size: medium-sized
CDR3: CASSSGTGLLTTVYF
DNA: TGTGCCAGCAGCTCCGGGACAGGCCTTTTAACGACTGTGTACTTC

length: 14
D: NA
V: TRBV20-1
J: TRBJ2-1
size: many
CDR3: CSARWADRYNEQFF
DNA: TGCAGTGCTAGGTGGGCGGACCGATACAATGAGCAGTTCTTC

length: 15
D: NA
V: TRBV4-1
J: TRBJ1-2
size: many
CDR3: CASSPSSSNNYGYTF
DNA: TGCGCCAGCAGCCCCTCCTCGTCCAACAACTATGGCTACACCTTC

length: 16
D: TRBD2
V: TRBV2
J: TRBJ2-2
size: few
CDR3: CASRISSGSGTGELFF
DNA: TGTGCCAGCAGGATAAGTAGCGGGAGTGGCACCGGGGAGCTGTTTTTT

length: 15
D: NA
V: TRBV7-3
J: TRBJ2-2
size: NA
CDR3: CASSQMAGSAGELVF
DNA: TGTGCCAGCAGCCAGATGGCGGGGAGCGCCGGGGAGCTTGTTTTT

length: 15
D: TRBD1
V: TRBV28
J: TRBJ2-3
size: NA
CDR3: CASRPGQGVGDTQYF
DNA: TGTGCCAGCAGACCGGGACAGGGGGTGGGCGATACGCAGTATTTT

length: 19
D: TRBD1
V: TRBV11-2
J: TRBJ2-6
size: NA
CDR3: CASSLGTGTLSSGANVLTF
DNA: TGTGCCAGCAGCTTAGGGACAGGAACTCTAAGCTCTGGGGCCAACGTCCTGACTTTC

length: 15
D: TRBD1
V: TRBV11-1
J: TRBJ1-1
size: many
CDR3: CARRTGGHMATEAFF
DNA: TGTGCCCGGAGGACAGGGGGCCATATGGCCACTGAAGCTTTCTTT

length: 17
D: TRBD1
V: TRBV27
J: TRBJ1-2
size: many
CDR3: CASSTLMAGGYHYGYTF
DNA: TGTGCCAGCAGTACGCTAATGGCAGGGGGTTATCACTATGGCTACACCTTC

length: 13
D: NA
V: TRBV20-1
J: TRBJ2-2
size: few
CDR3: CSARASNTGELFF
DNA: TGCAGTGCTAGGGCGTCGAACACCGGGGAGCTGTTTTTT

length: 15
D: NA
V: TRBV9
J: TRBJ1-3
size: NA
CDR3: CASSAEAGTGNTIYF
DNA: TGTGCCAGCAGCGCTGAGGCGGGTACTGGAAACACCATATATTTT

length: 15
D: TRBD1
V: TRBV7-8
J: TRBJ1-2
size: NA
CDR3: CASSPRTGVNYGYTF
DNA: TGTGCCAGCAGCCCGAGGACAGGGGTGAATTATGGCTACACCTTC

length: 11
D: NA
V: TRBV20-1
J: TRBJ2-3
size: many
CDR3: CGGSSTDTQYF
DNA: TGCGGAGGCTCCAGCACAGATACGCAGTATTTT

length: 18
D: TRBD2
V: TRBV9
J: TRBJ2-5
size: NA
CDR3: CASSVEGLAGDVQETQYF
DNA: TGTGCCAGCAGCGTAGAGGGACTAGCGGGGGATGTTCAAGAGACCCAGTACTTC

length: 16
D: TRBD1
V: TRBV27
J: TRBJ2-6
size: NA
CDR3: CASTRQGASGANVLTF
DNA: TGTGCCAGCACGAGACAGGGGGCGTCTGGGGCCAACGTCCTGACTTTC

length: 18
D: NA
V: TRBV12-3/TRBV12-4
J: TRBJ1-3
size: few
CDR3: CASSLSPWGRFSGNTIYF
DNA: TGTGCCAGCAGTTTAAGTCCGTGGGGCAGGTTCTCTGGAAACACCATATATTTT

length: 15
D: NA
V: TRBV5-1
J: TRBJ2-5
size: many
CDR3: CASSLEGTSKETQYF
DNA: TGCGCCAGCAGCTTGGAGGGGACCTCTAAAGAGACCCAGTACTTC

length: 15
D: NA
V: TRBV9
J: TRBJ2-7
size: many
CDR3: CASSPRDALTYEQYF
DNA: TGTGCCAGCAGCCCTAGGGACGCACTAACCTACGAGCAGTACTTC

length: 14
D: TRBD1
V: TRBV7-2
J: TRBJ2-7
size: many
CDR3: CASSWTGGSYEQYF
DNA: TGTGCCAGCAGCTGGACAGGGGGCTCCTACGAGCAGTACTTC

length: 16
D: NA
V: TRBV5-4
J: TRBJ1-6
size: many
CDR3: CASSRGGSRGDSPLHF
DNA: TGTGCCAGCAGCCGCGGGGGGTCTCGTGGGGATTCACCCCTCCACTTT

length: 14
D: NA
V: TRBV20-1
J: TRBJ1-5
size: NA
CDR3: CSARFDNGFQPQHF
DNA: TGCAGTGCTAGATTTGATAATGGGTTCCAGCCCCAGCATTTT

length: 14
D: NA
V: TRBV2
J: TRBJ1-2
size: medium-sized
CDR3: CASSGGILNYGYTF
DNA: TGTGCCAGCAGTGGCGGGATCCTTAACTATGGCTACACCTTC

length: 15
D: TRBD2
V: TRBV6-1
J: TRBJ2-1
size: medium-sized
CDR3: CASSPAGGINNEQFF
DNA: TGTGCCAGCAGTCCAGCGGGGGGGATTAACAATGAGCAGTTCTTC

length: 17
D: TRBD1
V: TRBV7-9
J: TRBJ1-1
size: many
CDR3: CASSPGQGARLDTEAFF
DNA: TGTGCCAGCAGCCCCGGACAGGGGGCGCGACTGGACACTGAAGCTTTCTTT

length: 14
D: NA
V: TRBV10-2
J: TRBJ1-3
size: medium-sized
CDR3: CASSESGRGNTIYF
DNA: TGCGCCAGCAGTGAGTCAGGACGAGGAAACACCATATATTTT

length: 16
D: NA
V: TRBV28
J: TRBJ1-2
size: medium-sized
CDR3: CASSSGGVSGAYGYTF
DNA: TGTGCCAGCAGCTCCGGCGGGGTTTCTGGGGCCTATGGCTACACCTTC

length: 15
D: NA
V: TRBV20-1
J: TRBJ1-6
size: many
CDR3: CSARRTAANNSPLHF
DNA: TGCAGTGCTAGGAGGACAGCAGCCAATAATTCACCCCTCCACTTT

length: 15
D: TRBD1
V: TRBV7-3
J: TRBJ2-3
size: many
CDR3: CASSFLGQGKDTQYF
DNA: TGTGCCAGCAGCTTTCTAGGACAGGGGAAAGATACGCAGTATTTT

length: 15
D: TRBD1
V: TRBV5-4
J: TRBJ2-5
size: NA
CDR3: CASSLAGDREETQYF
DNA: TGTGCCAGCAGCTTGGCCGGAGACAGGGAAGAGACCCAGTACTTC

length: 13
D: NA
V: TRBV7-9
J: TRBJ1-1
size: few
CDR3: CASSKDPNTEAFF
DNA: TGTGCCAGCAGCAAGGACCCGAACACTGAAGCTTTCTTT

length: 15
D: TRBD1
V: TRBV10-3
J: TRBJ1-2
size: NA
CDR3: CAISNRDRDTYGYSF
DNA: TGTGCCATCAGCAACCGGGACAGGGATACGTATGGCTACTCCTTC

length: 16
D: TRBD2
V: TRBV19
J: TRBJ2-1
size: NA
CDR3: CASSIETSGSYNEQFF
DNA: TGTGCCAGTAGTATCGAAACTAGCGGGTCCTACAATGAGCAGTTCTTC

length: 13
D: TRBD1
V: TRBV2
J: TRBJ2-1
size: many
CDR3: CASSRGQYNEQFF
DNA: TGTGCCAGCAGCAGGGGGCAGTACAATGAGCAGTTCTTC

length: 15
D: NA
V: TRBV5-1
J: TRBJ1-3
size: many
CDR3: CASSLRTSSGNTIYF
DNA: TGCGCCAGCAGCCTAAGGACGAGCTCTGGAAACACCATATATTTT

length: 15
D: TRBD2
V: TRBV7-8
J: TRBJ2-1
size: NA
CDR3: CASSPERGGYNEQFF
DNA: TGTGCCAGCAGCCCTGAGCGGGGGGGGTACAATGAGCAGTTCTTC

length: 14
D: TRBD1
V: TRBV12-3/TRBV12-4
J: TRBJ2-1
size: medium-sized
CDR3: CASILSGTGYEQFF
DNA: TGTGCCAGCATTTTGTCCGGGACAGGGTATGAGCAGTTCTTC

length: 14
D: NA
V: TRBV24-1
J: TRBJ1-5
size: NA
CDR3: CATSDSDSYQPQHF
DNA: TGTGCCACCAGTGACTCGGACAGCTATCAGCCCCAGCATTTT

length: 13
D: TRBD1
V: TRBV7-2
J: TRBJ1-2
size: NA
CDR3: CASSRDRTGGYTF
DNA: TGTGCCAGCAGCCGAGACAGGACAGGGGGCTACACCTTC

length: 15
D: NA
V: TRBV19
J: TRBJ1-6
size: few
CDR3: CASSTVRDGDSPLHF
DNA: TGTGCCAGTAGTACCGTCCGGGACGGGGATTCACCCCTCCACTTT

length: 16
D: NA
V: TRBV3-1
J: TRBJ2-5
size: few
CDR3: CASSRRLDVGQETQYF
DNA: TGTGCCAGCAGCAGACGACTAGATGTCGGGCAAGAGACCCAGTACTTC

length: 16
D: TRBD1
V: TRBV6-2/TRBV6-3
J: TRBJ1-2
size: NA
CDR3: CASSYVGQGGTYGYTF
DNA: TGTGCCAGCAGTTACGTGGGACAGGGGGGTACCTATGGCTACACCTTC

length: 16
D: NA
V: TRBV7-6
J: TRBJ2-3
size: NA
CDR3: CASSLTAAPSTDTQYF
DNA: TGTGCCAGCAGCTTAACGGCGGCCCCTAGCACAGATACGCAGTATTTT

length: 9
D: NA
V: TRBV28
J: TRBJ1-4
size: many
CDR3: CATPPPLGF
DNA: TGTGCCACCCCCCCCCCGCTGGGTTTT

length: 17
D: NA
V: TRBV15
J: TRBJ1-1
size: many
CDR3: CATSRDLVGPQPGGTFF
DNA: TGTGCCACCAGCAGAGATTTAGTGGGACCCCAGCCGGGTGGAACTTTCTTT

length: 18
D: TRBD2
V: TRBV12-3/TRBV12-4
J: TRBJ2-7
size: many
CDR3: CASSLAGGGRQGNPEQYF
DNA: TGTGCCAGCAGTTTGGCCGGGGGGGGCCGTCAGGGAAATCCCGAGCAGTACTTC

length: 15
D: NA
V: TRBV6-1
J: TRBJ1-1
size: NA
CDR3: CASSPGARGETEAFF
DNA: TGTGCCAGCAGTCCTGGGGCAAGAGGGGAGACTGAAGCTTTCTTT

length: 15
D: TRBD1
V: TRBV9
J: TRBJ1-2
size: NA
CDR3: CASSVGGTGESGYTF
DNA: TGTGCCAGCAGCGTAGGTGGGACAGGGGAGAGTGGGTACACATTC